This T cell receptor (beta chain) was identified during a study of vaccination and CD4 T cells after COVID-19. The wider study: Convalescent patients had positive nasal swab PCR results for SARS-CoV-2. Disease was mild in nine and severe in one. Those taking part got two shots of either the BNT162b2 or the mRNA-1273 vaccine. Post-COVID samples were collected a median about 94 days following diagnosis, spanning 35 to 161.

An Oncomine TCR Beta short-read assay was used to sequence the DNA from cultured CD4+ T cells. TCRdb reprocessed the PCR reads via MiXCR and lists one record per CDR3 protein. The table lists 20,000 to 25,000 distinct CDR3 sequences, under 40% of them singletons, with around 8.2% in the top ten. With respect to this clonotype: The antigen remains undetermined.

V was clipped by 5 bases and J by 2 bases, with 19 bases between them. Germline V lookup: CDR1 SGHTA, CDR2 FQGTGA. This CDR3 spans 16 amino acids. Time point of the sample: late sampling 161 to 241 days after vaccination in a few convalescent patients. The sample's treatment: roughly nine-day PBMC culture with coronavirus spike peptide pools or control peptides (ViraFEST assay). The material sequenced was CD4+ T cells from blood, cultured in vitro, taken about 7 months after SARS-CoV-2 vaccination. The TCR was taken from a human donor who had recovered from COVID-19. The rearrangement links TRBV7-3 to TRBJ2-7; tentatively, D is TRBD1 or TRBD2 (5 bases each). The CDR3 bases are TGTGCCAGCAGCAATGGGACGGATAGATTTACCTACGAGCAGTACTTC. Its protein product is CASSNGTDRFTYEQYF.